Presented here are 3 T cell receptor beta chains from one specimen sequenced in a study of vaccination and CD4 T cells after COVID-19. Treatment reported: roughly 10-day PBMC culture with coronavirus spike peptide pools or control peptides (ViraFEST assay). The study sequenced cultured CD4+ T cell DNA using the Oncomine TCR Beta short-read assay. Each CDR3 protein gets one entry after TCRdb re-called the PCR reads with MiXCR. Of some 15,000 distinct CDR3 sequences in the sample, about 40% are singletons; the top ten hold 20% to 25%. Their antigens are not known. Sequenced sample: cultured CD4+ T cells from blood. All receptors derive from a human donor with COVID-19.

This clonotype was detected a few times. The chain joins TRBV6-1 to TRBJ1-2, with D possibly TRBD1 on 6 matching bases. CDR3 length: 13 residues. V lost 6 bases and J 8 bases, leaving 16 bases between the germline ends. CDR1 and CDR2 (germline): MNHNS, SASEGT. CDR3 region: CASSSGHLSGYTF. CDR3 nucleotide sequence: TGTGCCAGCAGCTCGGGACACTTGTCGGGCTACACCTTC.

This clonotype appeared a few times. This sequence joins TRBV15 and TRBJ2-7; 10 nucleotides agree with TRBD1. Trimming removed 3 bases from V and 3 bases from J; junction bases left unmatched: 8. Germline CDR1 and CDR2: LNHNV and YYDKDF (reference sequence). The CDR3 loop spans 16 amino acids. For the CDR3, the DNA is TGTGCCACCAGCAGCCGGGACAGGGGAGGTTACTACGAGCAGTACTTC. Its protein is CATSSRDRGGYYEQYF.

This clonotype was detected a few times. The V and J genes are TRBV7-2 and TRBJ2-5; D ambiguous. This CDR3 region has 16 residues. The V and J ends lost 1 base and 0 bases respectively, with 12 bases between them. CDR1 and CDR2 (germline): SGHTA, FQGNSA. CDR3 sequence: CASSLVGSGYQETQYF. The CDR3 DNA reads TGTGCCAGCAGCTTAGTTGGATCGGGTTACCAAGAGACCCAGTACTTC.